These 31 T cell receptor beta chains share one sample of origin, sequenced in a study of T cells after yellow fever vaccination. TCRdb fed the 5' RACE reads into MiXCR, producing one record per CDR3 protein. The sample shows about 320,000 distinct CDR3 sequences, about an eighth of them seen only once. This sample comprised CD4+ T cells sorted from PBMCs, obtained 15 days after the yellow fever booster vaccination. The receptor set was obtained from a young man who received the YFV17D yellow fever vaccine.

This clonotype was picked up many times. J is TRBJ1-1 and V is TRBV7-9; D is uncertain. V was cut by 5 bases and J by 8 bases, with 15 bases left in between. This CDR3 comprises 13 residues. CDR1 and CDR2 from the germline V gene are SEHNR and FQNEAQ (reference sequence). CDR3 nucleotide sequence: TGTGCCAGCAGCCCACCCGCTTCGTCCGAAGCTTTCTTT. This encodes CASSPPASSEAFF. Complete variable domain (other parts from reference TRBV7-9 and TRBJ1-1): DTGVSQNPRHKITKRGQNVTFRCDPISEHNRLYWYRQTLGQGPEFLTYFQNEAQLEKSRLLSDRFSAERPKGSFSTLEIQRTEQGDSAMYLCASSPPASSEAFFGQGTRLTVV.

J is TRBJ1-2 and V is TRBV6-5, with 10 nucleotides matching TRBD1. The CDR3 covers 15 residues. From germline, CDR1 is MNHEY and CDR2 SVGAGI. V lost 5 bases, J lost 4 bases, and 7 bases stayed unmatched. The CDR3 loop is CASSAGTGDLYGYTF. The CDR3, as DNA: TGTGCCAGCAGTGCCGGGACAGGGGATCTCTATGGCTACACCTTC.

The chain carries TRBV2 and TRBJ2-5; D is unresolved. The CDR3 sequence is 15 residues long. Germline CDR1 is SNHLY and CDR2 is FYNNEI. The ends were cut back, 1 base at V and 0 bases at J, with 9 bases in the middle. The CDR3 DNA reads as TGTGCCAGCAGTGAAGGGCCAGCGAACCAAGAGACCCAGTACTTC. Encoded protein: CASSEGPANQETQYF.

This chain uses TRBV2 with TRBJ2-5; TRBD2 might be the D (6 bases). V was clipped by 3 bases and J by 7 bases, with 15 bases between them. The CDR3 totals 14 residues. CDR1 SNHLY and CDR2 FYNNEI come from the germline V gene. The CDR3 DNA follows: TGTGCCAGCAGTGAGAGGCGGGACGGGTCGACCCAGTACTTC. It is translated as CASSERRDGSTQYF.

The sample holds a few counts of this clonotype. The rearrangement uses TRBV27 and TRBJ1-5; D gene ambiguous. The CDR3 contains 15 residues. Germline V gene sequence: CDR1 MNHEY, CDR2 SMNVEV (reference sequence). V lost 1 base to trimming and J lost 3 bases, with 10 bases between them. DNA of the CDR3: TGTGCCAGCAGTTTATTTGGGGTAGACAATCAGCCCCAGCATTTT. As protein: CASSLFGVDNQPQHF.

The chain is built from TRBV5-1 and TRBJ2-3; TRBD2 agrees at 8 bases. V lost 0 bases and J lost 6; bases outside the gene matches: 12. Germline-derived CDR1 and CDR2 are SGHRS and YFSETQ. The CDR3 runs to 17 residues. The CDR3 DNA sequence: TGCGCCAGCAGCTTGGCGTACCGGACTAGCACCTCGGATACGCAGTATTTT. This codes for CASSLAYRTSTSDTQYF.

CDR3 nucleotides: TGTGCCAGCAGCTTCTGGGCGACAGGGGGCGACGAGCAGTACTTC. This translates into CASSFWATGGDEQYF. The V and J genes are TRBV7-9 and TRBJ2-7, with TRBD1 matching over 10 bases. The CDR3 extends over 15 amino acids. CDR1 SEHNR and CDR2 FQNEAQ come from the germline V gene (reference sequence). Trimming at V came to 3 bases and at J to 5 bases, leaving 7 bases not matched to a gene. The whole variable domain, remainder taken from reference TRBV7-9 and TRBJ2-7, is DTGVSQNPRHKITKRGQNVTFRCDPISEHNRLYWYRQTLGQGPEFLTYFQNEAQLEKSRLLSDRFSAERPKGSFSTLEIQRTEQGDSAMYLCASSFWATGGDEQYFGPGTRLTVT.

This clonotype has more than one count but fewer than ten. The chain is built from TRBV3-1 and TRBJ1-2; 7 nucleotides align to TRBD1. The CDR3 is 13 residues long. J gave up 4 bases and V 5 bases, and 4 bases lay outside the gene matches. Germline V lookup: CDR1 LGHDT, CDR2 YNNKEL (reference sequence). The CDR3: CASSFRDSYGYTF. For the CDR3, the DNA is TGTGCCAGCAGCTTCCGGGACAGCTATGGCTACACCTTC.

The chain carries TRBV6-1 and TRBJ2-7, with D tentatively TRBD1 (7 bases). The V gene's germline CDR1 is MNHNS and CDR2 SASEGT. The CDR3 contains 14 residues. Between the trimmed V and J ends, which lost 4 bases and 2 bases, there was a span of 12 bases. The CDR3 region has the DNA TGTGCCAGCAGTGGACAGGGAGGTGCCTACGAGCAGTACGTC. Amino acids: CASSGQGGAYEQYV.

J is TRBJ1-2 and V is TRBV7-2; the D gene is possibly TRBD1 (5 bases). The CDR3 loop spans 16 amino acids. The V gene lost 5 bases and the J gene lost 5 bases, with 21 bases spanning the gap. Germline V gene lookup returns CDR1 SGHTA and CDR2 FQGNSA. This CDR3 is CASSREPGDSQYGYTF. CDR3 DNA: TGTGCCAGCAGCCGAGAACCTGGAGACAGCCAATATGGCTACACCTTC.

This clonotype was counted between two and nine times. This chain joins TRBV6-6 and TRBJ1-1; maybe TRBD1 (5 bases). Germline values: CDR1 MNHNY, CDR2 SVGAGI (reference sequence). This CDR3 spans 12 amino acids. The V gene lost 7 bases and the J gene lost 8 bases, with 14 bases spanning the gap. The CDR3 is CASKAQGDEAFF. The CDR3 DNA is TGTGCCAGCAAAGCCCAGGGAGACGAAGCTTTCTTT.

CDR3 bases: TGCAGCGTTTCCCCAGGGGGTATCCACGAGCAGTACTTC. As protein: CSVSPGGIHEQYF. The chain carries TRBV29-1 and TRBJ2-7, with 7 bases that match TRBD1. V lost 5 bases, J lost 5 bases, and 9 bases stayed unmatched. The CDR3 runs 13 residues. Germline V CDR1 and CDR2: SQVTM, ANQGSEA.

V and J are TRBV5-4 and TRBJ1-2; D might be TRBD1 (5 bases). Germline V gene sequence: CDR1 SGHNT, CDR2 YYREEE (reference sequence). Trimming took off 2 bases at V and 2 bases at J, with 13 bases between the two ends. CDR3 length: 15 amino acids. This CDR3 reads CASSFFQGLNYGYTF. CDR3 sequence (DNA): TGTGCCAGCAGCTTTTTTCAGGGACTCAACTATGGCTACACCTTC.

The chain employs TRBV12-3 or TRBV12-4 and TRBJ1-2; possible D gene TRBD1, 5 bases. The CDR3 runs to 12 residues. V shed 4 bases and J shed 8 bases, with 11 bases lying between them. The CDR3 protein is CASSSEGAGYTF. In DNA form, the CDR3 reads TGTGCCAGCAGTTCAGAAGGGGCAGGCTACACCTTC.

The V gene is TRBV19, the J gene TRBJ1-3, with D maybe TRBD1 (5 bases). The germline V and J ends were trimmed by 2 bases and 4 bases, with 15 bases remaining between them. From germline, CDR1 is LNHDA and CDR2 SQIVND (reference sequence). This CDR3 is built from 16 residues. CDR3: CASSIWSQGGGNTIYF. The CDR3 nucleotides read TGTGCCAGTAGTATATGGAGTCAGGGCGGAGGAAACACCATATATTTT. The complete variable domain, with remaining parts taken from reference TRBV19 and TRBJ1-3, reads DGGITQSPKYLFRKEGQNVTLSCEQNLNHDAMYWYRQDPGQGLRLIYYSQIVNDFQKGDIAEGYSVSREKKESFPLTVTSAQKNPTAFYLCASSIWSQGGGNTIYFGEGSWLTVV.

A few counts support this clonotype. The chain couples TRBV5-1 to TRBJ1-1, with TRBD1 identical over 8 bases. Germline trimming cut 3 bases from V and 0 bases from J; bases unmatched to any gene: 13. The V gene's germline CDR1 is SGHRS and CDR2 YFSETQ. The CDR3 is 18 amino acids. The CDR3 is CASSSAPGQDIMNTEAFF. In nucleotides, the CDR3 is TGCGCCAGCAGCTCCGCCCCGGGACAGGATATCATGAACACTGAAGCTTTCTTT.

The chain is built from TRBV6-5 and TRBJ2-3, with 7 bases fitting TRBD2. The V gene end was trimmed by 0 bases and the J gene end by 2 bases; junction bases not matched to a gene: 5. Germline V gene lookup returns CDR1 MNHEY and CDR2 SVGAGI. The CDR3 is 16 residues long. CDR3 nucleotide sequence: TGTGCCAGCAGTTACTCGGGCGGGGGATACACAGATACGCAGTATTTT. This translates into CASSYSGGGYTDTQYF.

The chain employs TRBV2 and TRBJ1-1; D unresolved. Trimming took 2 bases from V and 4 from J, leaving 17 bases between them. Germline loops: CDR1 SNHLY, CDR2 FYNNEI. The CDR3 is 16 residues long. CDR3 in DNA: TGTGCCAGCAGTGAATATGCATCCCGGGTCGGCACTGAAGCTTTCTTT. Translated, it gives CASSEYASRVGTEAFF.

This clonotype was observed at least ten times. The chain employs TRBV5-1 and TRBJ2-2, with 10 bases fitting TRBD1. The CDR3 is 16 residues long. The trim removed 5 bases at V and 3 bases at J, leaving 7 bases unmatched. Germline V gene data show CDR1 as SGHRS and CDR2 as YFSETQ. The CDR3 reads CASSPAGTGDTGELFF. CDR3 coding DNA: TGCGCCAGCAGTCCTGCCGGGACAGGGGACACCGGGGAGCTGTTTTTT.

The chain links TRBV15 to TRBJ2-7; D assignment may be TRBD1 or TRBD2 (6 bases each). CDR1 and CDR2 from the germline V gene are LNHNV and YYDKDF (reference sequence). V gave up 4 bases and J gave up 4 bases, with 14 bases separating them. The CDR3 loop spans 14 amino acids. CDR3 sequence: CATSKGGIGYEQYV. CDR3 DNA sequence: TGTGCCACCAGCAAGGGGGGAATTGGGTACGAGCAGTACGTC.

J is TRBJ2-5 and V is TRBV12-3 or TRBV12-4; 8 bases are a match to TRBD2. There are 11 residues in the CDR3. J gave up 14 bases and V 2 bases, and 4 bases lay outside the gene matches. The CDR3: CASSLRAGVYF. CDR3 bases: TGTGCCAGCAGTTTAAGAGCGGGGGTATACTTC.

The chain recombines TRBV7-9 with TRBJ1-4, with D perhaps TRBD1 (6 bases). Trimming took 5 bases from V and 2 from J, leaving 12 bases between them. The CDR3 is 15 amino acids. CDR1 is SEHNR, CDR2 FQNEAQ, per germline (reference sequence). CDR3 residues: CASSPRGPTNEKLFF. CDR3 coding DNA: TGTGCCAGCAGCCCCCGGGGGCCGACTAATGAAAAACTGTTTTTT.

This clonotype came up a few times. The gene calls are TRBV7-2 and TRBJ1-2, with 7 bases lining up with TRBD1. From germline, CDR1 is SGHTA and CDR2 FQGNSA. Trimming at V came to 5 bases and at J to 7 bases, leaving 13 bases not matched to a gene. CDR3 size: 15 residues. CDR3: CASSPEALTGAGYTF. Here the CDR3 DNA reads TGTGCCAGCAGCCCGGAGGCCTTAACAGGGGCTGGCTACACCTTC.

The genes are TRBV11-2 and TRBJ2-1; 11 bases are a match to TRBD2. The trim removed 2 bases at V and 5 bases at J, leaving 5 bases unmatched. The CDR3 sequence is 16 residues long. Germline V lookup: CDR1 SGHAT, CDR2 FQNNGV. The CDR3 DNA follows: TGTGCCAGCAGCTTACTAGCGGGGGGTGTAAACAATGAGCAGTTCTTC. It specifies CASSLLAGGVNNEQFF. Supplemented by reference TRBV11-2 and TRBJ2-1, the full variable domain reads EAGVAQSPRYKIIEKRQSVAFWCNPISGHATLYWYQQILGQGPKLLIQFQNNGVVDDSQLPKDRFSAERLKGVDSTLKIQPAKLEDSAVYLCASSLLAGGVNNEQFFGPGTRLTVL.

There are a few counts of this clonotype. The chain carries TRBV6-5 and TRBJ2-7; TRBD2 is a possible D gene (6 bases). Germline-derived CDR1 and CDR2 are MNHEY and SVGAGI. The V gene lost 10 bases and the J gene lost 11 bases, with 18 bases spanning the gap. This CDR3 is 11 amino acids long. CDR3 nucleotide sequence: TGTGCCACCGGACATCGCGGGATTAAGTACGTC. Translated, it gives CATGHRGIKYV.

The genes are TRBV7-9 and TRBJ2-3; 8 bases fit TRBD2. This CDR3 spans 16 amino acids. With 2 bases clipped from V and 2 bases from J, the junction kept 6 bases outside the gene matches. The germline CDR1 and CDR2 sequences are SEHNR and FQNEAQ (reference sequence). The CDR3 DNA reads TGTGCCAGCAGCTTAATCGGCGGGGGGATCACAGATACGCAGTATTTT. Residues: CASSLIGGGITDTQYF. Combining the CDR3 with reference TRBV7-9 and TRBJ2-3 gives the whole variable domain DTGVSQNPRHKITKRGQNVTFRCDPISEHNRLYWYRQTLGQGPEFLTYFQNEAQLEKSRLLSDRFSAERPKGSFSTLEIQRTEQGDSAMYLCASSLIGGGITDTQYFGPGTRLTVL.

This clonotype was counted between two and nine times. A read error may account for a junction end that differs from germline. This CDR3 is CASSVTVRETQYF. In DNA form, the CDR3 reads TGTGCCAGCAGCGTAACAGTCCGGGAGACCCAGTACTTC. The rearrangement joins TRBV7-3 to TRBJ2-5; D unclear. This CDR3 contains 13 residues. The germline CDR1 and CDR2 sequences are SGHTA and FQGTGA.

This clonotype occurred a few times. V gene TRBV2 combines with J gene TRBJ1-6, with a weak D call TRBD1 (5 bases). The germline gives CDR1 SNHLY, CDR2 FYNNEI. With 6 bases removed from V and 13 bases from J, the gap between germline ends came to 25 bases. The CDR3 has 16 residues. The CDR3 nucleotides read TGTGCCAGCAGGGTAGGGAAGCCGAGCAGGGTTAATCCCCTCCACTTT. It yields the protein CASRVGKPSRVNPLHF.

The DNA of the CDR3 is TGTGCCAGCAGCTTCAGGGGAAGTAATGAGCAGTTCTTC. Translated: CASSFRGSNEQFF. J is TRBJ2-1 and V is TRBV7-2; D might be TRBD1 (6 bases). CDR1 is SGHTA and CDR2 is FQGNSA in the germline V gene. The CDR3 length is 13 residues. V shed 3 bases and J shed 7 bases, with 10 bases lying between them.

The chain uses TRBV28 and TRBJ1-1; D not certain. The CDR3 loop spans 11 amino acids. Germline lookup yields CDR1 MDHEN and CDR2 SYDVKM. V was shortened by 6 bases and J by 3 bases, with 5 bases between the two germline ends. CDR3 nucleotides: TGTGCCAGCAGCAAAGACACTGAAGCTTTCTTT. This encodes CASSKDTEAFF.

This clonotype came up a few times. The V gene is TRBV29-1, the J gene TRBJ2-6; TRBD1 agrees at 7 bases. The CDR3 covers 16 residues. J lost 1 base, V lost 4 bases, and 7 bases had no gene match. Germline CDR1 reads SQVTM; CDR2 reads ANQGSEA. The CDR3 loop is CSVGVTGLSGANVLTF. The CDR3 nucleotides read TGCAGCGTTGGGGTGACAGGGTTATCTGGGGCCAACGTCCTGACTTTC.